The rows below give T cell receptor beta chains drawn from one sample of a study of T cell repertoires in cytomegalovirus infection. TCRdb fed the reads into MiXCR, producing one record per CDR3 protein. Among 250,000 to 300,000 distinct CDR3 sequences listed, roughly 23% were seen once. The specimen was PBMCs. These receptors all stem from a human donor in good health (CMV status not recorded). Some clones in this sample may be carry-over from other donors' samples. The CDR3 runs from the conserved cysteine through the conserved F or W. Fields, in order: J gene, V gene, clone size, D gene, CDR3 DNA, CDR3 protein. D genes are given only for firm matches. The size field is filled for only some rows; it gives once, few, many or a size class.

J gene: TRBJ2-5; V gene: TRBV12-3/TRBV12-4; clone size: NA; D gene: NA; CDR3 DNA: TGTGCCAGCAGTTTACTTATAGACCAAGAGACCCAGTACTTC; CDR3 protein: CASSLLIDQETQYF
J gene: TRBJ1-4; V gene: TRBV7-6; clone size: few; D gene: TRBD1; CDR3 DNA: TGTGCCAGCAGCTTAGGTGACAGGGTGCTTGTCGAAAAACTGTTTTTT; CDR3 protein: CASSLGDRVLVEKLFF
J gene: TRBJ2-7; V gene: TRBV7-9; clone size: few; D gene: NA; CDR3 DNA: TGTGCCAGCAGCACCCTGGACAGTACCTACGAGCAGTACTTC; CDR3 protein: CASSTLDSTYEQYF
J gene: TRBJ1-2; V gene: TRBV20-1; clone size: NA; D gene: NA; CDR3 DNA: TGCAGTGCCTCGTCGGGTTATGGCTACACCTTC; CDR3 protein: CSASSGYGYTF
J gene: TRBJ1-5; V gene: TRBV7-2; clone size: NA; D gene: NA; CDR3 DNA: TGTGCCAGCAGCTTAGCAGGGCCAGCGCCCAATCAGCCCCAGCATTTT; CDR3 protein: CASSLAGPAPNQPQHF
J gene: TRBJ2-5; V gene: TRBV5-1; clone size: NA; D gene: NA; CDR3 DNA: TGCGCCAGCAGCTTGTGGGAAGGCCAAGAGACCCAGTACTTC; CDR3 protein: CASSLWEGQETQYF
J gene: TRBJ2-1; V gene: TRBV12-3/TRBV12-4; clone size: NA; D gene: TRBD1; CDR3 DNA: TGTGCCAGCCGCTCGACAGGGGGGAATGAGCAGTTCTTC; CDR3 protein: CASRSTGGNEQFF
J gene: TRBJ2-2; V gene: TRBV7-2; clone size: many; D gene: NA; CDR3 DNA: TGTGCCAGCACCAAAACTGGGGAGCTGTTTTTT; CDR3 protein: CASTKTGELFF
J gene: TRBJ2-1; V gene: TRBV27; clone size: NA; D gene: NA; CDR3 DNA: TGTGCCAGCAGTTCTAGACTAACCCACAATGAGCAGTTCTTC; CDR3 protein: CASSSRLTHNEQFF
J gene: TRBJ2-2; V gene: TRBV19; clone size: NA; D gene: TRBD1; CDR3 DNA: TGTGCCAGCACGCCCGGGACAGGGGTGACCGGGGAGCTGTTTTTT; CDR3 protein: CASTPGTGVTGELFF
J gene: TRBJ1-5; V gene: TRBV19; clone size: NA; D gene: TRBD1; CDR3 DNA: TGTGCCATTTCGACAGGGTGGGGACAGCCCCAGCATTTT; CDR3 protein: CAISTGWGQPQHF
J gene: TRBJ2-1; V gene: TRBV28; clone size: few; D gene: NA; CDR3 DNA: TGTGCCAGCACTCCTCCAGTGGGGCGACAAAAGCAGTTCTTC; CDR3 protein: CASTPPVGRQKQFF
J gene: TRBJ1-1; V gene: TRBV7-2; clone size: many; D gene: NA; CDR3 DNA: TGTGCCAGCAGCCAGACAGGAGGAGTAGTGGCCGCTTTCTTT; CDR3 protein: CASSQTGGVVAAFF
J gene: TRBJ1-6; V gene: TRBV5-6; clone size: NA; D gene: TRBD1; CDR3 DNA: TGTGCCAGCAGCGTACTTGACAGGGCAGGCAATTCACCCCTCCACTTT; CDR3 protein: CASSVLDRAGNSPLHF
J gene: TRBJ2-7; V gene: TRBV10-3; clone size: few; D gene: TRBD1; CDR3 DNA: TGTGCCATCAGGGACAGGGCCACCTACGAGCAGTACTTC; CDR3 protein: CAIRDRATYEQYF
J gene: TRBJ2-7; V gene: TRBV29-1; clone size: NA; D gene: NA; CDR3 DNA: TGCAGCGTTGGGAAGGGAGCAGGAGCCTACGAGCAGTACTTC; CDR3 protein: CSVGKGAGAYEQYF
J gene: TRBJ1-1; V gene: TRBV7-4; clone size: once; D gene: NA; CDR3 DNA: TGTGCCAGCAGCCAAGGGACGGACACTGAAGCTTTCTTT; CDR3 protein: CASSQGTDTEAFF